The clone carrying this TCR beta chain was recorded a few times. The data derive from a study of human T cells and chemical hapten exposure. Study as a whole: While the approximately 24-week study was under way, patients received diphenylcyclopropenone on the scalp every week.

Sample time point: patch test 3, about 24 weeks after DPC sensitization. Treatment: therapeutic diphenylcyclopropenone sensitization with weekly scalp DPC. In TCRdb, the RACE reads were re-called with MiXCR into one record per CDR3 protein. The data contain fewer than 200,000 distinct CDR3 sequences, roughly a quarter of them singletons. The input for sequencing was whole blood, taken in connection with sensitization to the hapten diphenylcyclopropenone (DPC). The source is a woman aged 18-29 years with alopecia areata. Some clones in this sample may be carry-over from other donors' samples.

The DNA of the CDR3 is TGTGCCAGCACCTCGGATAGCAATCAGCCCCAGCATTTT. Its translation: CASTSDSNQPQHF. J is TRBJ1-5 and V is TRBV7-2, with D uncertain. The CDR3 has 13 residues. V shed 7 bases and J shed 0 bases, with 7 bases lying between them. The germline V gene has CDR1 SGHTA and CDR2 FQGNSA.